This T cell receptor beta chain was sequenced during a study of cytotoxic CD8 clonotypes in ibrutinib-treated CLL. As for the study in general: The sample average was about 240,000 productive templates and 94,082 productive rearrangements.

Investigators sought sequencing depths of between 1 in 200,000 and 1 in 1 million T cells. Sequencing used immunoSEQ multiplex PCR; TCRdb keeps in-frame clones, though not all of them. The repertoire consists of 150,000 or so clones, with 81% occurring once and the leading ten covering about 2%. Turning to this clone: As yet, its antigen is unknown.

Study-level results: Collection times varied between progressing and sustained-remission patients. Baseline clonality exceeded age-matched healthy donors and tracked circulating CD8+ T-cell counts.

V was clipped by 3 bases and J by 4 bases, with 10 bases between them. Germline CDR1 reads SEHNR; CDR2 reads FQNEAQ (reference sequence). There are 14 residues in the CDR3. The J gene is TRBJ1-3, the V gene TRBV7-9; D unclear. The source was PBMCs, collected after 12 months of ibrutinib treatment. This TCR derives from a human donor with chronic lymphocytic leukemia. The chain's CDR3 is CASSFPESGNTIYF. CDR3 coding DNA: TGTGCCAGCAGCTTCCCGGAGTCCGGAAACACCATATATTTT.